One sample yielded the 14 T cell receptor beta chains listed below, sequenced in a study of beta chain features in type 1 diabetes. Every bit of the isolated RNA underwent reverse transcription, so sequencing read expressed TCRB transcripts. Sequencing used immunoSEQ multiplex PCR; TCRdb keeps in-frame clones, though not all of them. This table holds 970,000 or so clones, 15% to 20% found once. The specimen sequenced was naive CD4+ T cells from blood. Every receptor here comes from a woman under 30 in good health.

The V gene is TRBV12-5, the J gene TRBJ2-3, with a possible D match to TRBD2 (6 bases). The V end lost 7 bases, the J end lost 0 bases, and 17 bases lay between the germline ends. The CDR3 contains 16 residues. Germline lookup yields CDR1 LGHNT and CDR2 FRNRAP. CDR3 protein: CASAAGWARSTDTQYF. DNA of the CDR3: TGTGCTAGTGCGGCGGGATGGGCTCGTAGCACAGATACGCAGTATTTT.

V gene TRBV9 combines with J gene TRBJ2-2; D call uncertain. The V end lost 3 bases, the J end lost 7 bases, and 10 bases lay between the germline ends. The CDR3 totals 13 residues. CDR1 SGDLS and CDR2 YYNGEE come from the germline V gene. CDR3 loop: CASSANVGGELFF. Here the CDR3 DNA reads TGTGCCAGCAGCGCAAATGTTGGCGGGGAGCTGTTTTTT.

This clone was picked up a small number of times. The J gene is TRBJ1-1, the V gene TRBV7-9; no definite D call. From germline, CDR1 is SEHNR and CDR2 FQNEAQ (reference sequence). CDR3 length: 13 residues. V lost 2 bases and J 5 bases, leaving 9 bases between the germline ends. CDR3 sequence reads: CASSLFPNTEAFF. The CDR3 DNA reads TGTGCCAGCAGCTTATTCCCCAATACTGAAGCTTTCTTT.

V usage is TRBV10-3 and J usage is TRBJ2-1; 8 nucleotides match TRBD2. Germline CDR1 and CDR2: ENHRY and SYGVKD. J gave up 8 bases and V 11 bases, and 14 bases lay outside the gene matches. The CDR3 sequence is 14 residues long. CDR3 in DNA: TGTGCCCCCCACAGCGGGAGATTTGTTGATGAGCAGTTCTTC. Amino acid sequence: CAPHSGRFVDEQFF.

The gene calls are TRBV6-5 and TRBJ2-7; 7 bases line up with TRBD1. This CDR3 has 13 amino acids. The germline V gene has CDR1 MNHEY and CDR2 SVGAGI. The ends lost 11 bases at V and 3 bases at J; junction bases unmatched: 10. In DNA, the CDR3 is TGTGCCCGAACCGGGACAGAACACTACGAGCAGTACTTC. Protein: CARTGTEHYEQYF.

The chain carries TRBV7-9 and TRBJ2-6; D remains unclear. From germline, CDR1 is SEHNR and CDR2 FQNEAQ (reference sequence). This CDR3 spans 18 amino acids. Deletions cut 3 bases from V and 0 bases from J, with 15 bases between. The CDR3 DNA reads TGTGCCAGCAGCTTCACCGTGAGACTTCCCTCTGGGGCCAACGTCCTGACTTTC. Amino acids: CASSFTVRLPSGANVLTF.

The genes are TRBV7-2 and TRBJ2-1, with D possibly matching TRBD2 (5 bases). Germline assignment: CDR1 SGHTA and CDR2 FQGNSA. This CDR3 is 15 amino acids long. V lost 3 bases and J lost 4, with 13 bases in between. CDR3 protein: CASSLNSGRYNEQFF. CDR3 bases: TGTGCCAGCAGCTTGAACAGCGGTCGATACAATGAGCAGTTCTTC.

The CDR3 loop is CASRTKGQGFDGYTF. Here the CDR3 DNA reads TGTGCCAGCAGGACAAAAGGACAGGGGTTTGATGGCTACACCTTC. The chain has TRBV6-1 and TRBJ1-2; 9 nucleotides align to TRBD1. The germline V gene has CDR1 MNHNS and CDR2 SASEGT. V was clipped by 6 bases and J by 6 bases; unmatched bases: 11. The CDR3 sequence is 15 residues long.

As to this clone: This same CDR3 is encoded by further DNA sequences in the sample. The chain joins TRBV28 to TRBJ1-2; D uncertain. This CDR3 region has 12 residues. Trimming removed 6 bases from V and 4 bases from J, with 9 bases in between. Germline V gene sequence: CDR1 MDHEN, CDR2 SYDVKM. The CDR3 region has the DNA TGTGCCAGCAGGGCGGGAGCCTATGGCTACACCTTC. Translation gives CASRAGAYGYTF.

The V and J genes are TRBV5-4 and TRBJ1-4; 10 bases align to TRBD1. The CDR3 runs 14 residues. V shed 3 bases and J 7 bases; nucleotides not matched to a gene: 3. The V gene's germline CDR1 is SGHNT and CDR2 YYREEE (reference sequence). The CDR3 is CASSSRTGGEKLFF. Written as DNA, the CDR3 is TGTGCCAGCAGCTCGAGGACAGGGGGTGAAAAACTGTTTTTT.

This clone was found a few times. The chain carries TRBV6-6 and TRBJ1-5, with 7 bases matching TRBD1. After removal of 7 bases from V and 1 base from J, the junction contained 7 bases not matched to a gene. Germline V gives CDR1 MNHNY, CDR2 SVGAGI (reference sequence). This CDR3 has 15 residues. The CDR3 sequence is CASTPDRASNQPQHF. CDR3 coding DNA: TGTGCCAGCACCCCCGACAGGGCCAGCAATCAGCCCCAGCATTTT.

The V call is TRBV6-6, the J call TRBJ2-5; possibly TRBD1 or TRBD2 for D (5 bases each). Trimming stripped 2 bases from V and 10 bases from J, with 14 bases between. Germline V CDR1 and CDR2: MNHNY, SVGAGI (reference sequence). The CDR3 runs 13 residues. CDR3 residues: CASSYVGDGNQYF. The DNA of the CDR3 is TGTGCCAGCAGTTACGTAGGGGACGGAAACCAGTACTTC.

The rearrangement links TRBV4-3 to TRBJ1-2; D is perhaps TRBD1 (6 bases). Deletions cut 0 bases from V and 5 bases from J, with 7 bases between. CDR1 is LGHNA, CDR2 YSLEER, per germline. The CDR3 is 13 amino acids. DNA for the CDR3: TGCGCCAGCAGCCAAGATACAGGGTATGGCTACACCTTC. Translating it yields CASSQDTGYGYTF.

The V gene is TRBV7-9, the J gene TRBJ2-7; possibly TRBD2 for D (6 bases). CDR1 SEHNR and CDR2 FQNEAQ come from the germline V gene (reference sequence). The V and J ends lost 4 bases and 5 bases respectively, with 12 bases between them. There are 13 residues in the CDR3. As DNA, the CDR3 is TGTGCCAGCAGCTGGGGGGAGTGGGACGAGCAGTACTTC. Protein product: CASSWGEWDEQYF. The full variable domain, in which reference TRBV7-9 and TRBJ2-7 provide the parts outside the CDR3, is DTGVSQNPRHKITKRGQNVTFRCDPISEHNRLYWYRQTLGQGPEFLTYFQNEAQLEKSRLLSDRFSAERPKGSFSTLEIQRTEQGDSAMYLCASSWGEWDEQYFGPGTRLTVT.